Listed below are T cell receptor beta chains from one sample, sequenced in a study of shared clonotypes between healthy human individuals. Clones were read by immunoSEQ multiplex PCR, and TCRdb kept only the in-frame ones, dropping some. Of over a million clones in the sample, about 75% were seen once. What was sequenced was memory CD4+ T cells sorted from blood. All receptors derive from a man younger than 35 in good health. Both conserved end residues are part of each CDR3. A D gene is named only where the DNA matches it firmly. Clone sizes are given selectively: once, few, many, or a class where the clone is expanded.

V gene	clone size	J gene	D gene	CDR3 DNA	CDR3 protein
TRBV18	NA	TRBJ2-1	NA	TGTGCCAGCTCACCAGGGGTGACCGGGAACAATGAGCAGTTCTTC	CASSPGVTGNNEQFF
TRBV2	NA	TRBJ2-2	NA	TGTGCCAGCGGGCAGGGATACACCGGGGAGCTGTTTTTT	CASGQGYTGELFF
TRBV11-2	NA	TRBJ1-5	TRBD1	TGTGCCAGCAGCTTAGGAGACAGGGGACTCGGACAGCCCCAGCATTTT	CASSLGDRGLGQPQHF
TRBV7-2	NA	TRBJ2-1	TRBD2	TGTGCCACTGAGGAGGTAGCGGGACTGGGTGAGCAGTTCTTC	CATEEVAGLGEQFF
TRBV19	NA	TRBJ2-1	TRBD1	TGTGCCAGTACCGGGACAGGTCTAGGGAATGAGCAGTTCTTC	CASTGTGLGNEQFF
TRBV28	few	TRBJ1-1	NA	TGTGCCAGCACGTCGGGAATGAACACTGAAGCTTTCTTT	CASTSGMNTEAFF
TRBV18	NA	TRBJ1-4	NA	TGTGCCAGCTCACCACGAGGAGGTCAGTCTGCAACTAATGAAAAACTGTTTTTT	CASSPRGGQSATNEKLFF
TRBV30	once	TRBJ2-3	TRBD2	TGTGCCTGGACTAGCGGAAGCACAGATACGCAGTATTTT	CAWTSGSTDTQYF
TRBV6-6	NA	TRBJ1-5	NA	TGTGCCAGCGGCAGGGGCAGAAATCAGCCCCAGCATTTT	CASGRGRNQPQHF
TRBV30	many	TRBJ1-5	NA	TGTGCCTGGAGTGTTAACACAGGGTTTCAGCCCCAGCATTTT	CAWSVNTGFQPQHF
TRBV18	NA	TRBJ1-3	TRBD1	TGTGCCAGCTCTCGACAGGGTTCTGAAAACACCATATATTTT	CASSRQGSENTIYF
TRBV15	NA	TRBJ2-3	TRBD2	TGTGCCACCAGCAGCGGGACTAGCGGAAGCACAGATACGCAGTATTTT	CATSSGTSGSTDTQYF
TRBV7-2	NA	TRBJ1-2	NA	TGTGCCAGCAGCCCTGACAGAAACTATGGCTACACCTTC	CASSPDRNYGYTF
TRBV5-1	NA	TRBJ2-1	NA	TGCGCCAGCAGCGTGGGTGTGGTAGCGATCGATGAGCAGTTCTTC	CASSVGVVAIDEQFF
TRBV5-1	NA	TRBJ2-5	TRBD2	TGCGCCAGCCGACTAGCGGCCCAAGAGACCCAGTACTTC	CASRLAAQETQYF
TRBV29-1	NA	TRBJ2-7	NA	TGCAGCGTCTACCCCGGGCCGACCTACGAGCAGTACTTC	CSVYPGPTYEQYF
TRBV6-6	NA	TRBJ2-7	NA	TGTGCCAGCAGTTACTCGAGAGACAGCACCTACGAGCAGTACTTC	CASSYSRDSTYEQYF
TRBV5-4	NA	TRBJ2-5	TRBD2	TGTGCCAGCAGCGCGGGGCGGGGGGCGATCCAAGAGACCCAGTACTTC	CASSAGRGAIQETQYF
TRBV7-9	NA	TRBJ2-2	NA	TGTGCCAGCTGGGGGACGGTTACGAACACCGGGGAGCTGTTTTTT	CASWGTVTNTGELFF
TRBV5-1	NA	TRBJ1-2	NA	TGCGCCAGCAGCTCCCCGGATTTATATGGCTACACCTTC	CASSSPDLYGYTF
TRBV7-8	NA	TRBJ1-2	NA	TGTGCCAGCAGCTTAGGGGGGAAGGGAAGCTATGGCTACACCTTC	CASSLGGKGSYGYTF
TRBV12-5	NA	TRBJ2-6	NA	TGTGCTAGTGGTTTGGTACTAGGGGGAGGGAAAGGGGCCAACGTCCTGACTTTC	CASGLVLGGGKGANVLTF
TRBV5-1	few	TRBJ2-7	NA	TGCGCCAGCAGCTCGGCCAGAGGGACTGGCTCCTACGAGCAGTACTTC	CASSSARGTGSYEQYF
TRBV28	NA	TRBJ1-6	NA	TGTGCCAGCACGGGCAGACTCTTGGGGAATTCACCCCTCCACTTT	CASTGRLLGNSPLHF
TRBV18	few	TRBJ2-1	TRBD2	TGTGCCAGCTCACCAGCGGGGGGCCCCAATGAGCAGTTCTTC	CASSPAGGPNEQFF
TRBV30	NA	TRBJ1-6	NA	TGTGCCTGGAGTGTCCAGGCGAATTCACCCCTCCACTTT	CAWSVQANSPLHF
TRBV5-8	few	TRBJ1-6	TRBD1	TGTGCCAGCAGTGTTAGACAGGGGGTCGGAATCTCACCCCTCCACTTT	CASSVRQGVGISPLHF
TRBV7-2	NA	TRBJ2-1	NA	TGTGCCAGCAGCCCCCAGAGGGCGCAGAACAATGAGCAGTTCTTC	CASSPQRAQNNEQFF
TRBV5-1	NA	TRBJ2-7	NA	TGCGCCAGCCGCGGACAGATCTTCTCCTACGAGCAGTACTTC	CASRGQIFSYEQYF
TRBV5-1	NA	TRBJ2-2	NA	TGCGCCAGCAGCTTGGAACGGGGAAACACCGGGGAGCTGTTTTTT	CASSLERGNTGELFF
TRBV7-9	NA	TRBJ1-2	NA	TGTGCCAGCAGCTTAGAGGCAGGGATTTCTAACTATGGCTACACCTTC	CASSLEAGISNYGYTF
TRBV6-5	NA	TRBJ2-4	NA	TGTGCCAGCAGGGAGGACGGGGGAACGATTCAGTACTTC	CASREDGGTIQYF
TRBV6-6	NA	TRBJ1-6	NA	TGTGCCAGCAGTCCAGACACCTTTAATTCACCCCTCCACTTT	CASSPDTFNSPLHF
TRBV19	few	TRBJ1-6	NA	TGTGCCAGTAGTATACAGGGCAGCTATAATTCACCCCTCCACTTT	CASSIQGSYNSPLHF
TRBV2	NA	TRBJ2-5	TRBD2	TGTGCCAGCAGTGAAGCGGGTAGCGGGGGCCCTAGGGGTCAAGAGACCCAGTACTTC	CASSEAGSGGPRGQETQYF
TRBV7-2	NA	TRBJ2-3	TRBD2	TGTGCCAGCAGCCCTCAAGCGGGAGTGAGGACAGATACGCAGTATTTT	CASSPQAGVRTDTQYF
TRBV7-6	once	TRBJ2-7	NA	TGTGCCAGCAGCCCCCAGACAGGTTACTCATACGAGCAGTACTTC	CASSPQTGYSYEQYF
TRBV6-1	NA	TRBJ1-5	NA	TGTGCCAGCACCTGGGAGAGGGGGAGCAATCAGCCCCAGCATTTT	CASTWERGSNQPQHF
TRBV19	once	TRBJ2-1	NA	TGTGCCAGTAGTAGTATCTATGAGCAGTTCTTC	CASSSIYEQFF
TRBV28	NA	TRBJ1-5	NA	TGTGCCAGTCGAACCGACAGGTACCAGCCCCAGCATTTT	CASRTDRYQPQHF